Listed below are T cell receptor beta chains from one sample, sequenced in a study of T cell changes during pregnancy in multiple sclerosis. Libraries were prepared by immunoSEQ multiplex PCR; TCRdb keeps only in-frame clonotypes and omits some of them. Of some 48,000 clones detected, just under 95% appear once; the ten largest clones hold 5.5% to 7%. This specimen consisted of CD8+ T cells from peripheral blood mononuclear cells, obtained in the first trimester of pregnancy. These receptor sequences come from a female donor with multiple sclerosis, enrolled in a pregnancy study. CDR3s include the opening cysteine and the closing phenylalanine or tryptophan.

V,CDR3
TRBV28,CASRFGTGNGYTF
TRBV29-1,CSVVGGQGYNEQFF
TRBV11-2,CASSGRDRYPPTQYF
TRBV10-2,CASSLQGAYTGELFF
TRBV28,CASSSRITSYEQYF
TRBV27,CASSLSGTSYYEQYF
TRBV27,CASSLSSNNEQFF
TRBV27,CASKLLAGESYEQYF
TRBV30,CAWSVLESGELFF
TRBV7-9,CASSPETGFEAFF
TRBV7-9,CASSFARDSVNTEAFF
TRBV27,CASSATPLGGEQYF
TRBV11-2,CASSLSFASGNEQFF
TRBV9,CASSVMPSGRDEQYF
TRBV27,CASRIGLAGSYNEQFF
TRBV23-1,CASSHRDGRNEKLFF
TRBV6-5,CASSTGTSGTDTQYF
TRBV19,CASSIMGYTGYTF
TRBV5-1,CASSLARTSGRAIGQYF
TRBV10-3,CAIKLAGDENYEQYF
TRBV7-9,CASSLERENTGEPFF
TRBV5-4,CASSLKREAYNEQFF
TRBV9,CASSAGRDMTYEQYF
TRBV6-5,CASSYVSTDTQYF
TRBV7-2,CASSLDVAGGSYNEQFF
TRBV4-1,CASSHYPDRAETQYF
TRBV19,CASSISGTYEQYF
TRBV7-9,CASSPVDQDEAFF
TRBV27,CASSFEGVGYEQYF
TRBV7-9,CASSSGFNEQFF